This passage covers 5 T cell receptor beta chains from one sample sequenced in a study of post-analysis software for immune sequencing data. Study-wide points: Compared with controls, patients had more of about 5 TRBV segments, including TRBV5-6, TRBV5-1 and TRBV20-1.

Presence of unique molecular identifiers characterized the TCR beta cDNA libraries. Each CDR3 protein gets one entry after TCRdb re-called the PCR reads with MiXCR. The sample consists of about 810,000 distinct CDR3 sequences, approximately 50% of them appearing once. No antigen has been assigned to these receptors. The specimen was blood. The receptors come from a girl under 18 with multiple sclerosis.

V and J are TRBV25-1 and TRBJ2-1; the D gene is possibly TRBD2 (5 bases). Trimming took off 1 base at V and 8 bases at J, with 9 bases between the two ends. Germline CDR1 is MGHDK and CDR2 is SYGVNS. The CDR3 extends over 13 amino acids. The CDR3 nucleotides read TGTGCCAGCAGTGAATCACGGCGGGATGAGCAGTTCTTC. Encoded protein: CASSESRRDEQFF.

This clonotype was detected a few times. This chain uses TRBV12-3 or TRBV12-4 with TRBJ2-1; perhaps TRBD2 as D (5 bases). The CDR3 covers 14 residues. The V gene lost 3 bases and the J gene lost 6 bases, with 12 bases spanning the gap. The CDR3 DNA is TGTGCCAGCAGTTTTTATTCGGCGGGCAATGAGCAGTTCTTC. Amino acids: CASSFYSAGNEQFF.

The rearrangement uses TRBV5-1 and TRBJ2-7, with D unresolved. Germline V CDR1 and CDR2: SGHRS, YFSETQ. This CDR3 has 13 amino acids. Trimming took 0 bases from V and 3 from J, leaving 7 bases between them. CDR3 sequence reads: CASSLEAVYEQYF. CDR3 sequence (DNA): TGCGCCAGCAGCTTGGAGGCAGTCTACGAGCAGTACTTC.

The chain recombines TRBV5-1 with TRBJ1-6; no clear D. This CDR3 region has 17 residues. Germline CDR1 SGHRS, CDR2 YFSETQ. V shed 0 bases and J shed 5 bases, with 15 bases lying between them. The CDR3 sequence: CASSLAAYGENNSPLHF. The CDR3 coding sequence is TGCGCCAGCAGCTTGGCGGCCTACGGGGAGAATAATTCACCCCTCCACTTT. The variable domain in full, with the rest retrieved from reference TRBV5-1 and TRBJ1-6, is KAGVTQTPRYLIKTRGQQVTLSCSPISGHRSVSWYQQTPGQGLQFLFEYFSETQRNKGNFPGRFSGRQFSNSRSEMNVSTLELGDSALYLCASSLAAYGENNSPLHFGNGTRLTVT.

The chain combines TRBV30 with TRBJ2-3, with 7 nucleotides matching TRBD2. The CDR3 length is 16 residues. The germline V gene has CDR1 GTSNPN and CDR2 SVGIG (reference sequence). Unmatched junction bases numbered 14, after V lost 2 bases and J lost 6 bases. CDR3 bases: TGTGCCTGGAGTCTCAGTCTGGCGGGGGATCCGGATACGCAGTATTTT. The encoded protein is CAWSLSLAGDPDTQYF. The full variable domain, completed using reference TRBV30 and TRBJ2-3, is SQTIHQWPATLVQPVGSPLSLECTVEGTSNPNLYWYRQAAGRGLQLLFYSVGIGQISSEVPQNLSASRPQDRQFILSSKKLLLSDSGFYLCAWSLSLAGDPDTQYFGPGTRLTVL.